This is a list of T cell receptor beta chains from one sample in a study of molecular identifiers for immune sequencing clone quantification. TCRdb recomputed calls from the PCR reads with MiXCR, one row per CDR3 protein. In the table there are 350,000 or so distinct CDR3 sequences, 20% to 25% of which are singletons. Sequencing used naive CD8+ T cells from blood, with Jurkat cell RNA spiked in. The source of these receptors is a human donor in good health. Some libraries in this study had Jurkat cell RNA spiked in. Both conserved end residues are part of each CDR3. A D gene is named only where the DNA matches it firmly. Expanded clones get a size class; other rows say once, few or many, or leave the size out.

V gene: TRBV9
CDR3 length: 14
D gene: TRBD1
clone size: NA
J gene: TRBJ1-1
CDR3 DNA: TGTGCCAGCAGCTCAGGGGGCTGGAACACTGGAGCTTTCTTT
CDR3 protein: CASSSGGWNTGAFF

V gene: TRBV5-5
CDR3 length: 14
D gene: NA
clone size: many
J gene: TRBJ2-3
CDR3 DNA: TGTGCCAGCAGCTTATGGCAGATAACAGATACGCAGTATTTT
CDR3 protein: CASSLWQITDTQYF

V gene: TRBV27
CDR3 length: 15
D gene: TRBD1
clone size: many
J gene: TRBJ2-7
CDR3 DNA: TGTGCCAGCAGTTTACTGGGGACAGGGTATTACGAGCAGTACTTC
CDR3 protein: CASSLLGTGYYEQYF

V gene: TRBV29-1
CDR3 length: 14
D gene: NA
clone size: many
J gene: TRBJ2-7
CDR3 DNA: TGCAGCGTTGTTCCCGGAGCCCCGTCCTACGAGCAGTACTTC
CDR3 protein: CSVVPGAPSYEQYF

V gene: TRBV7-9
CDR3 length: 13
D gene: NA
clone size: many
J gene: TRBJ2-3
CDR3 DNA: TGTGCCAGCAGCTCCACGACTAGTCTTGCGCAGTATTTT
CDR3 protein: CASSSTTSLAQYF

V gene: TRBV9
CDR3 length: 21
D gene: TRBD2
clone size: NA
J gene: TRBJ2-4
CDR3 DNA: TGTGCCAGCAGCGTAGGGACCGGGCTAGCGGGAGGGGGTATAACCAAAAACATTCAGTACTTC
CDR3 protein: CASSVGTGLAGGGITKNIQYF

V gene: TRBV5-6
CDR3 length: 12
D gene: NA
clone size: NA
J gene: TRBJ2-7
CDR3 DNA: TGTGCCAGCAGCGCCCGGACCTACGAGCAGTACTTC
CDR3 protein: CASSARTYEQYF

V gene: TRBV7-9
CDR3 length: 13
D gene: NA
clone size: NA
J gene: TRBJ1-6
CDR3 DNA: TGTGCCAGCAGCTTATCCGCCCGACCACCCTTCCACTTT
CDR3 protein: CASSLSARPPFHF

V gene: TRBV5-4
CDR3 length: 13
D gene: TRBD1
clone size: many
J gene: TRBJ1-1
CDR3 DNA: TGTGCCAGCAGCTTTGGCAGGGGGACTGAAGCTTTCTTT
CDR3 protein: CASSFGRGTEAFF

V gene: TRBV3-1
CDR3 length: 15
D gene: NA
clone size: many
J gene: TRBJ2-3
CDR3 DNA: TGTGCCAGCAGCGTGGGGGCCGGGAACACAGATACGCAGTATTTT
CDR3 protein: CASSVGAGNTDTQYF

V gene: TRBV6-2/TRBV6-3
CDR3 length: 17
D gene: NA
clone size: few
J gene: TRBJ2-1
CDR3 DNA: TGTGCCAGCAGTTCCAACGAGGGAAAGAGCTCCTACAATGAGCAGTTCTTC
CDR3 protein: CASSSNEGKSSYNEQFF

V gene: TRBV27
CDR3 length: 16
D gene: TRBD2
clone size: few
J gene: TRBJ2-5
CDR3 DNA: TGTGCCAGCAGAACAACTAGCGGGGGATTCCAAGAGACCCAGTACTTC
CDR3 protein: CASRTTSGGFQETQYF

V gene: TRBV23-1
CDR3 length: 15
D gene: NA
clone size: NA
J gene: TRBJ2-1
CDR3 DNA: TGCGCCAGCAGTCAACCAGCGCGGCGCTACAATGAGCAGTTCTTC
CDR3 protein: CASSQPARRYNEQFF

V gene: TRBV30
CDR3 length: 14
D gene: NA
clone size: NA
J gene: TRBJ2-3
CDR3 DNA: TGTGCCTCCGAGCTGGCCTGGGGCACAGGTACGCAGTATTTT
CDR3 protein: CASELAWGTGTQYF

V gene: TRBV6-2/TRBV6-3
CDR3 length: 14
D gene: NA
clone size: few
J gene: TRBJ1-5
CDR3 DNA: TGTGCCAGCAGTTACTCGGGCAGAGATCAGCCCCAGCATTTT
CDR3 protein: CASSYSGRDQPQHF

V gene: TRBV27
CDR3 length: 19
D gene: TRBD2
clone size: few
J gene: TRBJ2-2
CDR3 DNA: TGTGCCAGCAGTCCAACCACATGGGGGACTAGCGTCAACACCGGGGAGCTGTTTTTT
CDR3 protein: CASSPTTWGTSVNTGELFF

V gene: TRBV7-9
CDR3 length: 15
D gene: NA
clone size: many
J gene: TRBJ1-2
CDR3 DNA: TGTGCCAGCAAACTAGACGGGACCGCTAACTATGGCTACACCTTC
CDR3 protein: CASKLDGTANYGYTF

V gene: TRBV11-2
CDR3 length: 14
D gene: NA
clone size: few
J gene: TRBJ2-5
CDR3 DNA: TGTGCCAGCAGCTCCGCCCTGGACCGGCGAACCCAGTACTTC
CDR3 protein: CASSSALDRRTQYF

V gene: TRBV5-6
CDR3 length: 15
D gene: NA
clone size: NA
J gene: TRBJ2-7
CDR3 DNA: TGTGCCAGCAGCGCCGACTCTACCGGGTCCTACGAGCAGTACTTC
CDR3 protein: CASSADSTGSYEQYF

V gene: TRBV4-1
CDR3 length: 18
D gene: TRBD2
clone size: NA
J gene: TRBJ2-1
CDR3 DNA: TGCGCCAGCAGCCTGTTAGCGGGGAGGATCCCCCTTTACAATGAGCAGTTCTTC
CDR3 protein: CASSLLAGRIPLYNEQFF

V gene: TRBV20-1
CDR3 length: 13
D gene: NA
clone size: NA
J gene: TRBJ2-3
CDR3 DNA: TGCAGTGCTAGGGAGACAAACACAGATACGCAGTATTTT
CDR3 protein: CSARETNTDTQYF

V gene: TRBV20-1
CDR3 length: 18
D gene: TRBD1
clone size: NA
J gene: TRBJ1-6
CDR3 DNA: TGCAGTGCTAGAGATATTGGTGCGGCAGGGGGGGAAGGTTCACCCCTCCACTTT
CDR3 protein: CSARDIGAAGGEGSPLHF

V gene: TRBV7-3
CDR3 length: 15
D gene: TRBD2
clone size: many
J gene: TRBJ2-2
CDR3 DNA: TGTGCCAGCAGGCCCAGCGGGAGTATCACCGGGGAGCTGTTTTTT
CDR3 protein: CASRPSGSITGELFF

V gene: TRBV20-1
CDR3 length: 16
D gene: NA
clone size: many
J gene: TRBJ1-3
CDR3 DNA: TGCAGTGCTCGTCCCCGGGGGAGGTGGTCTGGAAACACCATATATTTT
CDR3 protein: CSARPRGRWSGNTIYF

V gene: TRBV28
CDR3 length: 13
D gene: NA
clone size: many
J gene: TRBJ1-2
CDR3 DNA: TGTGCCAGCAGAAAAAGCGGGGACTATGGCTACACCTTC
CDR3 protein: CASRKSGDYGYTF

V gene: TRBV20-1
CDR3 length: 15
D gene: TRBD2
clone size: many
J gene: TRBJ2-7
CDR3 DNA: TGCAGTGCTAGAGGGGCTAGCGGAAGCTCCTACGAGCAGTACTTC
CDR3 protein: CSARGASGSSYEQYF